These 29 T cell receptor beta chains were all obtained from the same sample, sequenced in a study of blood T cell repertoires in COVID-19. TCRdb keeps only in-frame clones here, not all; method: immunoSEQ multiplex PCR. The sample holds 200,000 or so clones, around 82% seen once. Sequenced sample: peripheral blood. Receptor source: a woman between 65 and 79 years old with acute or convalescent COVID-19.

Written as DNA, the CDR3 is TGTGCCAGCAGCGTAGGGGGGCTCACAGATACGCAGTATTTT. This gives the protein CASSVGGLTDTQYF. The J gene is TRBJ2-3, the V gene TRBV9, with a tentative D call TRBD1 (6 bases). V was pared by 0 bases and J by 2 bases, with 7 bases between. Germline V CDR1 and CDR2: SGDLS, YYNGEE. This CDR3 spans 14 amino acids.

J is TRBJ1-2 and V is TRBV18; 7 nucleotides line up with TRBD1. Trimming removed 0 bases from V and 5 bases from J; junction bases left unmatched: 3. CDR1 and CDR2 from the germline V gene are KGHSH and LQKENI. The CDR3 extends over 14 amino acids. The CDR3 sequence: CASSPPGQLYGYTF. The CDR3 coding sequence is TGTGCCAGCTCACCACCGGGACAGCTTTATGGCTACACCTTC.

The chain combines TRBV10-3 with TRBJ1-5; D is perhaps TRBD1 (5 bases). Germline lookup yields CDR1 ENHRY and CDR2 SYGVKD. V lost 2 bases and J 1 base, leaving 9 bases between the germline ends. The CDR3 loop spans 15 amino acids. Here the CDR3 reads CAISETRGSNQPQHF. The CDR3 DNA follows: TGTGCCATCAGTGAGACCCGGGGGAGCAATCAGCCCCAGCATTTT.

The chain joins TRBV29-1 to TRBJ1-2, with TRBD1 identical over 10 bases. V shed 4 bases, J shed 5 bases, and the junction held 7 bases outside the gene matches. This CDR3 is built from 14 residues. Germline loops: CDR1 SQVTM, CDR2 ANQGSEA. CDR3 nucleotide sequence: TGCAGCGTTGGGCGGACAGGGGGGAGATATGGCTACACCTTC. Its protein product is CSVGRTGGRYGYTF.

The chain's CDR3 is CASSPRQGGDYGYTF. CDR3 sequence (DNA): TGCGCCAGCAGCCCCCGACAGGGGGGAGACTATGGCTACACCTTC. J is TRBJ1-2 and V is TRBV5-1, with 9 bases identical to TRBD1. The CDR3 spans 15 residues. Germline CDR1 SGHRS, CDR2 YFSETQ. V lost 4 bases and J lost 3; bases outside the gene matches: 7. Filled out from reference TRBV5-1 and TRBJ1-2, the complete variable domain reads KAGVTQTPRYLIKTRGQQVTLSCSPISGHRSVSWYQQTPGQGLQFLFEYFSETQRNKGNFPGRFSGRQFSNSRSEMNVSTLELGDSALYLCASSPRQGGDYGYTFGSGTRLTVV.

This clone appeared a few times. The chain recombines TRBV28 with TRBJ1-2, with D perhaps matching TRBD1 (6 bases). V lost 5 bases and J lost 6, with 13 bases in between. The CDR3 covers 13 residues. Per the germline V gene, CDR1 is MDHEN and CDR2 is SYDVKM. The CDR3: CASSRTNRDGYTF. The CDR3 DNA reads as TGTGCCAGCAGTCGCACCAACAGGGATGGCTACACCTTC.

The genes are TRBV5-1 and TRBJ2-1; 11 bases align to TRBD2. Germline lookup yields CDR1 SGHRS and CDR2 YFSETQ. The V gene end was trimmed by 0 bases and the J gene end by 7 bases; junction bases not matched to a gene: 3. The CDR3 contains 15 residues. The CDR3 bases are TGCGCCAGCAGCTTGGCTAGCGGGAGGACTAATGAGCAGTTCTTC. Protein product: CASSLASGRTNEQFF.

The chain uses TRBV3-1 (or the pseudogene TRBV3-2) and TRBJ2-1, with D unresolved. V lost 0 bases and J lost 9, with 9 bases in between. Per the germline V gene, CDR1 is LGHDT and CDR2 is YNNKEL (reference sequence). The CDR3 has 13 amino acids. Here the CDR3 reads CASSQDLSREQFF. The CDR3, as DNA: TGTGCCAGCAGCCAAGATCTCAGTCGTGAGCAGTTCTTC.

The V call is TRBV5-1, the J call TRBJ2-2, with 9 bases that match TRBD2. J lost 7 bases, V lost 0 bases, and 4 bases had no gene match. This CDR3 is built from 15 residues. The germline V gene encodes CDR1 SGHRS and CDR2 YFSETQ. CDR3 bases: TGCGCCAGCAGCTTGGTCGCTAGCGGGGACGGGGAGCTGTTTTTT. Translation gives CASSLVASGDGELFF.

V usage is TRBV5-6 and J usage is TRBJ2-3, with a tentative D call TRBD2 (6 bases). The CDR3 is 15 residues long. Germline CDR1 SGHDT, CDR2 YYEEEE. The germline V and J ends were trimmed by 4 bases and 0 bases, with 12 bases remaining between them. The CDR3 reads CASSPLAGSTDTQYF. The DNA for the CDR3 is TGTGCCAGCAGCCCCTTGGCGGGGAGCACAGATACGCAGTATTTT.

The chain couples TRBV11-2 to TRBJ2-7; the match to TRBD2 covers 8 bases. The V gene's germline CDR1 is SGHAT and CDR2 FQNNGV. J lost 2 bases, V lost 5 bases, and 5 bases had no gene match. CDR3 length: 14 amino acids. In DNA form, the CDR3 reads TGTGCCAGCAGCCCTACTAGCGGAACCTACGAGCAGTACTTC. This gives the protein CASSPTSGTYEQYF.

This sequence joins TRBV6-6 and TRBJ2-2, with 7 bases lining up with TRBD2. Unmatched junction bases numbered 8, after V lost 6 bases and J lost 4 bases. Germline V gene lookup returns CDR1 MNHNY and CDR2 SVGAGI (reference sequence). CDR3 length: 15 amino acids. In DNA, the CDR3 is TGTGCCAGCAGGGCGCAAGCGGGAAGCACCGGGGAGCTGTTTTTT. It yields the protein CASRAQAGSTGELFF.

The chain is built from TRBV4-1 and TRBJ2-3; 13 bases match TRBD2. Unmatched junction bases numbered 2, after V lost 1 base and J lost 4 bases. Germline values: CDR1 MGHRA, CDR2 YSYEKL. The CDR3 consists of 16 residues. This chain's CDR3 is CASSQGTSGSSDTQYF. The CDR3 DNA is TGCGCCAGCAGCCAAGGGACTAGCGGGAGTTCAGATACGCAGTATTTT.

The rearrangement joins TRBV5-1 to TRBJ2-3; 13 positions agree with TRBD2. The CDR3 contains 18 residues. Per the germline V gene, CDR1 is SGHRS and CDR2 is YFSETQ. V dropped 4 bases and J dropped 1; count of bases not matched to a gene: 9. CDR3: CASSTGLAGLGGTDTQYF. The CDR3 coding sequence is TGCGCCAGCAGCACGGGACTAGCGGGACTTGGAGGCACAGATACGCAGTATTTT. The full variable domain, rest sourced from reference TRBV5-1 and TRBJ2-3, is KAGVTQTPRYLIKTRGQQVTLSCSPISGHRSVSWYQQTPGQGLQFLFEYFSETQRNKGNFPGRFSGRQFSNSRSEMNVSTLELGDSALYLCASSTGLAGLGGTDTQYFGPGTRLTVL.

The chain links TRBV9 to TRBJ2-3; 9 nucleotides line up with TRBD2. Germline trimming cut 3 bases from V and 0 bases from J; bases unmatched to any gene: 2. The length of the CDR3 is 15 residues. Germline V CDR1 and CDR2: SGDLS, YYNGEE. The chain's CDR3 is CASSATSGSTDTQYF. The CDR3 coding sequence is TGTGCCAGCAGCGCCACTAGCGGGAGCACAGATACGCAGTATTTT.

The chain employs TRBV3-1 (or the pseudogene TRBV3-2) and TRBJ2-1; 13 nucleotides align to TRBD2. The germline V gene encodes CDR1 LGHDT and CDR2 YNNKEL (reference sequence). V lost 1 base and J lost 5; bases outside the gene matches: 5. The CDR3 is 17 amino acids. Here the CDR3 reads CASSQGTSGSLNNEQFF. DNA of the CDR3: TGTGCCAGCAGCCAAGGGACTAGCGGGAGTCTCAACAATGAGCAGTTCTTC.

This clone was observed a single time. The chain has TRBV15 and TRBJ2-5; a weak D match, TRBD1 (5 bases). The germline gives CDR1 LNHNV, CDR2 YYDKDF (reference sequence). This CDR3 is built from 13 residues. With 3 bases removed from V and 4 bases from J, the gap between germline ends came to 9 bases. CDR3 residues: CATSRGTGETQYF. The CDR3 region has the DNA TGTGCCACCAGCAGGGGCACAGGAGAGACCCAGTACTTC.

This clone showed up just a few times. This rearrangement joins TRBV29-1 to TRBJ1-2; no definite D call. This CDR3 has 18 amino acids. V dropped 0 bases and J dropped 0 bases, with 20 bases sitting between them. Germline CDR1 and CDR2: SQVTM and ANQGSEA. CDR3 sequence: CSVEDPPEAEGANYGYTF. The DNA for the CDR3 is TGCAGCGTTGAAGACCCCCCTGAGGCGGAGGGAGCTAACTATGGCTACACCTTC.

The chain couples TRBV28 to TRBJ2-5; TRBD1 might be the D (6 bases). Germline CDR1 MDHEN, CDR2 SYDVKM. This CDR3 is built from 14 residues. V was shortened by 2 bases and J by 6 bases, with 13 bases between the two germline ends. This CDR3 is CASSLGGPQQTQYF. The CDR3 DNA is TGTGCCAGCAGTTTAGGGGGCCCCCAGCAGACCCAGTACTTC.

CDR3 protein: CASSQAGDQPQHF. DNA for the CDR3: TGTGCCAGCTCCCAGGCAGGGGATCAGCCCCAGCATTTT. The chain couples TRBV18 to TRBJ1-5, with a weak D call TRBD1 (6 bases). V was clipped by 6 bases and J by 5 bases, with 11 bases between them. The germline V gene has CDR1 KGHSH and CDR2 LQKENI. The CDR3 length is 13 residues.

The genes are TRBV4-1 and TRBJ2-1; 10 nucleotides line up with TRBD2. Losses at the gene ends were 0 bases for V and 0 bases for J; bases not matched to a gene: 2. This CDR3 region has 17 residues. Germline V CDR1 and CDR2: MGHRA, YSYEKL. The CDR3, as DNA: TGCGCCAGCAGCCAAGAACCTAGCGGGAGCTCCTACAATGAGCAGTTCTTC. It is translated as CASSQEPSGSSYNEQFF.

This chain links TRBV7-8 with TRBJ2-4, with TRBD1 matching over 9 bases. V shed 5 bases and J 1 base; nucleotides not matched to a gene: 15. The CDR3 totals 19 residues. Germline-derived CDR1 and CDR2 are SGHVS and FQNEAQ. CDR3 amino acids: CASSPRVPGQGRAKNIQYF. CDR3 nucleotide sequence: TGTGCCAGCAGCCCCCGAGTCCCGGGACAGGGAAGGGCCAAAAACATTCAGTACTTC.

Worth noting for this clone: Its ends do not fully match the called genes, so a read error is possible. The chain uses TRBV7-7 and TRBJ2-7; TRBD2 matches at 15 bases. The CDR3 sequence is 17 residues long. The germline V gene encodes CDR1 SSHAT and CDR2 FNYEAQ (reference sequence). DNA of the CDR3: TGTGCTAGCAGCCCGGGACTAGCGGGAGGACCATCCTACGAGCAGTACTTC. This encodes CASSPGLAGGPSYEQYF.

This sequence joins TRBV2 and TRBJ1-5; 10 nucleotides line up with TRBD1. The CDR3 runs 17 residues. The germline V gene has CDR1 SNHLY and CDR2 FYNNEI. Trimming at V came to 6 bases and at J to 0 bases, leaving 8 bases not matched to a gene. The CDR3 here is CASSRDRGPYSNQPQHF. The CDR3 coding sequence is TGTGCCAGCAGCCGGGACAGGGGCCCTTATAGCAATCAGCCCCAGCATTTT.

The chain joins TRBV6-5 to TRBJ1-5, with no clear D. V was trimmed by 0 bases and J by 9 bases, leaving 15 bases between them. Looked up from germline, CDR1 is MNHEY and CDR2 is SVGAGI. The CDR3 sequence is 15 residues long. This CDR3 reads CASSYSRHPLWPQHF. Here the CDR3 DNA reads TGTGCCAGCAGTTACTCGAGGCACCCATTGTGGCCCCAGCATTTT.

The chain combines TRBV30 with TRBJ2-7; D is unresolved. This CDR3 has 15 amino acids. The germline V gene encodes CDR1 GTSNPN and CDR2 SVGIG (reference sequence). Trimming left V 2 bases short and J 0 bases short, with 14 bases between. The CDR3 loop is CAWSLARPTSYEQYF. CDR3 DNA: TGTGCCTGGAGTCTTGCGCGGCCTACCTCCTACGAGCAGTACTTC.

The rearrangement links TRBV28 to TRBJ2-3; a possible D gene is TRBD2 (5 bases). This CDR3 has 14 amino acids. In germline, CDR1 is MDHEN, CDR2 SYDVKM. Between the trimmed V and J ends, which lost 5 bases and 7 bases, there was a span of 16 bases. The CDR3, as DNA: TGTGCCAGCAGTCCCCGTGGCCCGGGGAATACGCAGTATTTT. It is translated as CASSPRGPGNTQYF.

This clone occurred once. The chain couples TRBV19 to TRBJ2-5, with 10 bases identical to TRBD1. The length of the CDR3 is 21 residues. Germline CDR1 LNHDA, CDR2 SQIVND (reference sequence). The V segment lost 5 bases and the J segment 1 base; nucleotides outside the gene matches: 22. The CDR3 spells CASSSPKHRQGANLAQETQYF. The CDR3 nucleotides are TGTGCCAGTAGTTCACCAAAACATCGACAGGGGGCGAACCTGGCCCAAGAGACCCAGTACTTC.

The J gene is TRBJ2-7, the V gene TRBV6-6; 15 nucleotides match TRBD2. Germline V gene sequence: CDR1 MNHNY, CDR2 SVGAGI (reference sequence). This CDR3 region has 16 residues. The junction had 6 bases not matched to a gene; V was cut back by 5 bases and J by 4 bases. The DNA of the CDR3 is TGTGCCAGCAGTCCTGGACTAGCGGGAGGGAGTTACGAGCAGTACTTC. The encoded protein is CASSPGLAGGSYEQYF.